Below are 13 T cell receptor beta chains sequenced from a single sample in a study of radiotherapy plus CTLA-4 blockade in lung cancer. Produced via immunoSEQ multiplex PCR; TCRdb's table is partial and in-frame only. The sample records tens of thousands of clones, around 86% being singletons. This specimen consisted of peripheral blood, obtained from a patient treated with radiotherapy plus ipilimumab. All receptors come from a human donor with non-small cell lung cancer that progressed on radiotherapy plus ipilimumab.

This chain joins TRBV19 and TRBJ2-2, with 11 bases lining up with TRBD2. Germline-derived CDR1 and CDR2 are LNHDA and SQIVND (reference sequence). Trimming cost V 3 bases and J 3 bases; bases outside gene matches: 12. The CDR3 totals 19 residues. The CDR3 DNA sequence: TGTGCCAGTAGTATGGGGGCTTTAGCGGGAGGGCCGGACACCGGGGAGCTGTTTTTT. The encoded protein is CASSMGALAGGPDTGELFF.

CDR3 sequence reads: CASSRTDEQFF. The CDR3, as DNA: TGTGCCAGCTCACGGACAGACGAGCAGTTCTTC. V usage is TRBV18 and J usage is TRBJ2-1; tentatively, D is TRBD1 (6 bases). Trimming removed 4 bases from V and 10 bases from J, with 8 bases in between. This CDR3 has 11 amino acids. The germline V gene encodes CDR1 KGHSH and CDR2 LQKENI.

A single count supports this clone. The CDR3 DNA reads TGTGCCTGGTCCGGGACTAGCTTAAGCTACGAGCAGTACTTC. Residues: CAWSGTSLSYEQYF. This chain joins TRBV30 and TRBJ2-7; 9 bases fit TRBD2. CDR3 size: 14 residues. The trim removed 5 bases at V and 3 bases at J, leaving 8 bases unmatched. Germline V gene data show CDR1 as GTSNPN and CDR2 as SVGIG (reference sequence).

This chain uses TRBV6-6 with TRBJ2-1; D is perhaps TRBD2 (5 bases). The CDR3 contains 15 residues. Trimming shortened V by 5 bases and J by 0 bases, and 11 bases separated the two germline ends. Germline CDR1 MNHNY, CDR2 SVGAGI (reference sequence). CDR3 DNA: TGTGCCAGCAGTCCCCAGGCGGGCTCCTACAATGAGCAGTTCTTC. Translating it yields CASSPQAGSYNEQFF.

The J gene is TRBJ1-5, the V gene TRBV4-2; 7 bases match TRBD1. CDR3 size: 14 residues. Trimming took 5 bases from V and 7 from J; bases not matched to a gene: 8. Germline loops: CDR1 LGHNA, CDR2 YNFKEQ. The CDR3 DNA follows: TGTGCCAGCAGCTTAAGCCAGGGGGGCCAGCCCCAGCATTTT. This gives the protein CASSLSQGGQPQHF.

The V and J genes are TRBV7-9 and TRBJ2-3, with D maybe TRBD2 (6 bases). V was clipped by 5 bases and J by 0 bases, with 12 bases between them. Germline V gives CDR1 SEHNR, CDR2 FQNEAQ (reference sequence). This CDR3 has 15 amino acids. The CDR3 DNA is TGTGCCAGCAGCCCCTGGGGGGATAGCACAGATACGCAGTATTTT. Translating it yields CASSPWGDSTDTQYF. Filled out from reference TRBV7-9 and TRBJ2-3, the complete variable domain reads DTGVSQNPRHKITKRGQNVTFRCDPISEHNRLYWYRQTLGQGPEFLTYFQNEAQLEKSRLLSDRFSAERPKGSFSTLEIQRTEQGDSAMYLCASSPWGDSTDTQYFGPGTRLTVL.

The genes are TRBV19 and TRBJ2-7; TRBD1 matches 9 bases. The CDR3 contains 14 residues. Germline lookup yields CDR1 LNHDA and CDR2 SQIVND (reference sequence). V trimming: 1 base; J trimming: 5 bases; junction bases outside the gene matches: 3. In DNA form, the CDR3 reads TGTGCCAGTAGTATAGCACAGGGGGCCCACGAGCAGTACTTC. This encodes CASSIAQGAHEQYF.

The genes are TRBV18 and TRBJ1-1; D remains ambiguous. This CDR3 region has 14 residues. The V end lost 1 base, the J end lost 2 bases, and 8 bases lay between the germline ends. Germline CDR1 KGHSH, CDR2 LQKENI. Written as DNA, the CDR3 is TGTGCCAGCTCACCACTATTCGCCAACACTGAAGCTTTCTTT. Amino acids: CASSPLFANTEAFF.

The rearrangement links TRBV7-2 to TRBJ2-5; unclear D gene. Trimming stripped 2 bases from V and 12 bases from J, with 13 bases between. This CDR3 region has 12 residues. Germline-derived CDR1 and CDR2 are SGHTA and FQGNSA. CDR3 DNA sequence: TGTGCCAGCAGCTTACAAGGGCCAGTCAAGTACTTC. Its protein is CASSLQGPVKYF.

This clone is a singleton in its sample. The rearrangement uses TRBV6-5 and TRBJ1-1, with D possibly being TRBD1 (5 bases). Germline V CDR1 and CDR2: MNHEY, SVGAGI. This CDR3 comprises 15 residues. Between the trimmed V and J ends, which lost 4 bases and 0 bases, there was a span of 12 bases. The CDR3 DNA sequence: TGTGCCAGCAGTTGGGGGTACCCCATGAACACTGAAGCTTTCTTT. Translation: CASSWGYPMNTEAFF.

The rearrangement uses TRBV10-3 and TRBJ2-3, with a tentative D call TRBD1 (6 bases). This CDR3 comprises 14 residues. V lost 7 bases to trimming and J lost 2 bases, with 13 bases between them. Looked up from germline, CDR1 is ENHRY and CDR2 is SYGVKD. The CDR3 coding sequence is TGTGCCATCACCCCTCGGGACAACACAGATACGCAGTATTTT. It codes for CAITPRDNTDTQYF.

This clone has more than one count but fewer than ten. This chain links TRBV2 with TRBJ2-7, with TRBD1 matching over 7 bases. Losses at the gene ends were 4 bases for V and 0 bases for J; bases not matched to a gene: 3. Germline V CDR1 and CDR2: SNHLY, FYNNEI. The CDR3 has 14 amino acids. The CDR3 here is CASSVAGGSYEQYF. CDR3 coding DNA: TGTGCCAGCAGTGTAGCAGGGGGCTCCTACGAGCAGTACTTC.

The CDR3 spells CASSPSGDRGVGYTF. The CDR3 DNA follows: TGCGCCAGCAGCCCGAGTGGGGACAGGGGTGTTGGCTACACCTTC. The rearrangement joins TRBV5-1 to TRBJ1-2, with 10 bases matching TRBD1. Germline trimming cut 4 bases from V and 7 bases from J; bases unmatched to any gene: 10. The V gene's germline CDR1 is SGHRS and CDR2 YFSETQ. This CDR3 has 15 residues.